Listed below are T cell receptor beta chains from one sample, sequenced in a study of tumor-infiltrating lymphocytes in primary liver carcinoma. In TCRdb, the multiplex PCR reads were re-called with MiXCR into one record per CDR3 protein. The sample records hundreds of thousands of distinct CDR3 sequences, more than 55% being singletons. The sequencing input was peripheral blood. These receptors all stem from a woman aged 25 to 39 with primary liver carcinoma and hepatitis B virus infection. Both conserved end residues are part of each CDR3. Each record gives: clone size, D gene, V gene, J gene, CDR3 protein, CDR3 DNA. D genes are given only for firm matches. A clone size is listed for some rows: how often the clone was seen (once, few, many), or a class if it is expanded.

many	NA	TRBV12-3/TRBV12-4	TRBJ2-7	CASSLEASYEQYF	TGTGCCAGCAGTTTAGAGGCCTCCTACGAGCAGTACTTC
once	TRBD1	TRBV7-3	TRBJ2-2	CASSREGQGNTGELFF	TGTGCCAGCAGCCGAGAGGGACAGGGGAACACCGGGGAGCTGTTTTTT
NA	NA	TRBV14	TRBJ2-7	CASSRTGRNEQYF	TGTGCCAGCAGCCGAACCGGACGGAACGAGCAGTACTTC
NA	NA	TRBV6-2/TRBV6-3	TRBJ2-1	CASSPPGLNYNERFF	TGTGCCAGCAGTCCCCCTGGACTGAACTACAATGAGCGGTTCTTC
NA	TRBD1	TRBV6-5	TRBJ2-1	CASSYFRTGGVDEQFF	TGTGCCAGCAGTTACTTTCGGACAGGGGGTGTGGATGAGCAGTTCTTC
NA	TRBD2	TRBV12-3/TRBV12-4	TRBJ2-3	CASSLGGAGVYDTQYF	TGTGCCAGCAGTTTAGGTGGAGCGGGAGTTTACGATACGCAGTATTTT
NA	TRBD1	TRBV28	TRBJ1-5	CASSLPGGGQPQHF	TGTGCCAGCAGTTTACCAGGGGGCGGTCAGCCCCAGCATTTT
NA	NA	TRBV7-9	TRBJ2-3	CASSLTGRDTQYF	TGTGCCAGCAGCTTAACAGGAAGGGATACGCAGTATTTT
NA	NA	TRBV11-3	TRBJ2-1	CASSLSWGALNNEQFF	TGTGCTAGCAGCCTGTCATGGGGGGCTTTGAACAATGAGCAGTTCTTC
NA	NA	TRBV5-4	TRBJ2-3	CASSLSMGAGTDTQYF	TGTGCCAGCAGCTTGAGTATGGGGGCCGGCACAGATACGCAGTATTTT
NA	NA	TRBV4-3	TRBJ2-1	CASSLGLLNEQSF	TGCGCCAGCAGCCTGGGACTCCTCAATGAGCAGTCCTTC
many	NA	TRBV7-9	TRBJ2-1	CASTLYPGFEQFF	TGTGCCAGCACTCTATACCCGGGTTTTGAGCAGTTCTTC
NA	NA	TRBV29-1	TRBJ2-1	CSVEVWERHSYNEQFF	TGCAGCGTTGAAGTCTGGGAGAGGCATTCCTACAATGAGCAGTTCTTC
NA	TRBD2	TRBV7-9	TRBJ2-5	CASSPGTSGRWETQYF	TGTGCCAGCAGCCCTGGGACTAGCGGGAGGTGGGAGACCCAGTACTTC
NA	NA	TRBV4-1	TRBJ2-1	CASSQGDQYNEQFF	TGCGCCAGCAGCCAGGGGGACCAATACAATGAGCAGTTCTTC
many	NA	TRBV12-5	TRBJ1-5	CASGLEAASNQPQHF	TGTGCTAGTGGTTTGGAGGCAGCATCCAATCAGCCCCAGCATTTT
NA	NA	TRBV12-3/TRBV12-4	TRBJ2-7	CTSGRGARLSGLDF	TGTACCAGCGGTAGGGGGGCACGTCTATCGGGCTTAGACTTC
NA	TRBD2	TRBV6-2/TRBV6-3	TRBJ2-1	CTSTSATYNEQFF	TGTACCAGCACTAGCGCGACCTACAATGAGCAGTTCTTC
NA	NA	TRBV29-1	TRBJ2-3	CSVAEGVSTDTQYF	TGCAGCGTAGCAGAAGGGGTGAGCACAGATACGCAGTATTTT
few	NA	TRBV28	TRBJ2-7	CASSLQGLEQYF	TGTGCCAGCAGCCTACAGGGTCTCGAGCAGTACTTC
many	TRBD1	TRBV5-6	TRBJ1-1	CASSLDRVTTEAFF	TGTGCCAGCAGCCTCGACAGGGTAACAACTGAAGCTTTCTTT
NA	NA	TRBV15	TRBJ1-2	CATSRTSGTGLHGYTF	TGTGCCACCAGCAGAACCTCCGGAACAGGGTTGCATGGCTACACCTTC
NA	NA	TRBV25-1	TRBJ1-2	CASSLGPYGYTF	TGTGCCAGCAGTCTGGGCCCCTATGGCTACACCTTC
NA	NA	TRBV11-1	TRBJ1-3	CASTPGIPSGNTIYF	TGTGCCAGCACTCCAGGAATTCCGTCCGGAAACACCATATATTTT
few	TRBD2	TRBV4-1	TRBJ2-3	CASSHPGPGGLSTDTQYF	TGCGCCAGCAGCCACCCTGGCCCGGGAGGCTTAAGCACAGATACGCAGTATTTT
NA	NA	TRBV11-3	TRBJ1-1	CTSTEDGNTEAFF	TGTACCAGCACCGAGGACGGGAACACTGAAGCTTTCTTC
many	TRBD2	TRBV4-2	TRBJ2-5	CASSRAGGVETQYF	TGTGCCAGCAGCCGAGCGGGAGGGGTAGAGACCCAGTACTTC
NA	NA	TRBV7-8	TRBJ2-3	CASSPDKITSTDTQYF	TGTGCCAGCAGCCCGGACAAGATAACTAGCACAGATACGCAGTATTTT
NA	TRBD2	TRBV12-3/TRBV12-4	TRBJ2-1	CASNRQAGGLNEQFF	TGTGCCAGCAATCGGCAAGCGGGAGGGCTTAATGAGCAGTTCTTC
NA	NA	TRBV6-1	TRBJ2-3	CASLQVDTDTQYF	TGTGCCAGCTTACAGGTTGACACGGATACGCAGTATTTT
NA	NA	TRBV29-1	TRBJ2-1	CSVRDSTWNEQFF	TGCAGCGTTCGGGATAGCACCTGGAATGAGCAGTTCTTC
NA	NA	TRBV7-8	TRBJ2-7	CASSLAGAGSSYEQYF	TGTGCCAGCAGCTTAGCTGGGGCGGGTAGCTCCTACGAGCAGTACTTC
NA	NA	TRBV4-2	TRBJ2-5	CASSQSLGAETQYF	TGTGCCAGCAGCCAGTCTCTAGGGGCAGAGACCCAGTACTTC
many	TRBD1	TRBV11-1	TRBJ2-3	CASSIRTGSTDTQYF	TGTGCCAGCAGCATTCGGACAGGGAGCACAGATACGCAGTATTTT
NA	NA	TRBV6-1	TRBJ2-1	CAHRVQVGNEQFF	TGTGCTCATAGAGTTCAAGTGGGGAATGAGCAGTTCTTC
many	NA	TRBV11-2	TRBJ2-1	CASSLFRGGIYNEQFF	TGTGCCAGCAGCTTATTTAGGGGAGGAATTTACAATGAGCAGTTCTTC
NA	NA	TRBV12-3/TRBV12-4	TRBJ2-2	CASSDGTTNTGELFF	TGTGCCAGCAGTGACGGGACAACCAACACCGGGGAGCTGTTTTTT
NA	NA	TRBV6-5	TRBJ2-5	CASSYGGGTQYF	TGTGCCAGCAGTTACGGGGGAGGGACCCAGTACTTC
NA	NA	TRBV7-9	TRBJ2-7	CASSLLPSTYEQYF	TGTGCCAGCAGCTTATTACCCTCTACCTACGAGCAGTACTTC
many	NA	TRBV6-1	TRBJ2-4	CASSPGVLNIQYF	TGTGCCAGCAGTCCGGGAGTTCTAAACATTCAGTACTTC
NA	NA	TRBV19	TRBJ1-1	CASSWAGLNTEAFF	TGTGCCAGTAGCTGGGCAGGGTTGAACACTGAAGCTTTCTTT
many	TRBD1	TRBV6-1	TRBJ1-1	CASSRPTGGERAFF	TGTGCCAGCAGCCGACCAACAGGGGGGGAAAGGGCTTTCTTT
NA	TRBD2	TRBV7-9	TRBJ2-3	CVSSRTRGGSRDTQYF	TGTGTCAGCAGCAGGACCCGGGGCGGGAGTAGGGATACGCAGTATTTT
medium-sized	NA	TRBV2	TRBJ2-1	CAGLVSSYNEQFF	TGTGCCGGTCTAGTCAGCTCCTACAATGAGCAGTTCTTC
NA	NA	TRBV12-3/TRBV12-4	TRBJ1-5	CASSLSGARGGSNQPQHF	TGTGCCAGCAGTCTCTCGGGGGCGCGAGGAGGGAGCAATCAGCCCCAGCATTTT
many	TRBD1	TRBV6-2/TRBV6-3	TRBJ2-1	CASSSTGFEQFF	TGTGCCAGCAGTTCGACAGGGTTTGAGCAGTTCTTC
NA	NA	TRBV10-3	TRBJ2-1	CAIGSERSYSYNEQFF	TGTGCCATCGGTAGCGAGCGTAGTTACTCCTACAATGAGCAGTTCTTC
NA	TRBD1	TRBV6-2/TRBV6-3	TRBJ1-5	CASRAPGQLNQPQHF	TGTGCCAGCAGGGCACCGGGACAGCTCAATCAGCCCCAGCATTTT
NA	NA	TRBV6-5	TRBJ2-1	CASSGRDTIVYNEQFF	TGTGCCAGCAGTGGCCGGGACACTATAGTTTACAATGAGCAGTTCTTC
NA	NA	TRBV5-8	TRBJ1-1	CASSPGLLNIEAFF	TGTGCCAGCAGTCCGGGACTCCTGAACATTGAAGCTTTCTTT
NA	NA	TRBV7-9	TRBJ2-1	CASSSPPGLRTNEQFF	TGTGCCAGCAGCTCGCCCCCGGGACTGCGGACCAATGAGCAGTTCTTC
NA	NA	TRBV11-3	TRBJ2-7	CTSSLDDRPFYEQYF	TGTACCAGCAGTTTAGATGATAGGCCGTTCTACGAGCAGTACTTC
NA	TRBD1	TRBV6-2/TRBV6-3	TRBJ2-5	CASTGTGQETQYF	TGTGCCAGCACGGGGACAGGACAAGAGACCCAGTACTTC
NA	NA	TRBV7-9	TRBJ2-1	CASSSPGLVEYNEQSF	TGTGCCAGCAGCTCCCCGGGGCTAGTGGAGTACAATGAGCAGTCCTTC
many	NA	TRBV11-2	TRBJ2-7	CASSLRPGTYEQYF	TGTGCCAGCAGCTTAAGGCCGGGCACCTACGAGCAGTACTTC
NA	TRBD2	TRBV11-1	TRBJ2-1	CASSDHGGTSVSRQFF	TGTGCCAGCAGCGACCACGGCGGAACTAGCGTGAGTCGACAGTTCTTC
NA	NA	TRBV5-1	TRBJ1-3	CASSPPGAGNTMYF	TGCGCCAGCAGCCCGCCGGGAGCGGGTAACACCATGTATTTT
once	NA	TRBV12-5	TRBJ2-7	CAGSLGGPYEQYF	TGTGCCGGCAGTTTAGGTGGACCCTACGAGCAGTACTTC
NA	NA	TRBV10-3	TRBJ1-1	CAISENGADTEVFF	TGTGCCATCAGTGAGAATGGGGCTGACACTGAAGTTTTCTTT
NA	NA	TRBV7-9	TRBJ2-3	CASSHGTDTQYF	TGTGCCAGCAGCCACGGAACAGATACGCAGTATTTT